The rows below give T cell receptor beta chains drawn from one sample of a study of response to subunit inactivated influenza vaccine. Via MiXCR, TCRdb re-called the RT-PCR reads, giving one row per CDR3 protein. The data contain roughly 540,000 distinct CDR3 sequences, roughly 25% of them singletons. These data also formed part of another study, on T cells expressing NK-cell markers.

The sequences come from CD4+ T cells sorted from PBMCs, collected 11 to 12 days after vaccination. The receptors stem from a man over 45 who received an inactivated influenza vaccine. Each CDR3 is given without its conserved first and last residue. Fields, in order: V gene, CDR3 protein.

v_gene: TRBV5-1; CDR3aa: ASSTGHRRETQY
v_gene: TRBV4-1; CDR3aa: ASSQGFWGGPKRDTQY
v_gene: TRBV20-1; CDR3aa: SAREDMRTSSYNSPLH
v_gene: TRBV5-1; CDR3aa: ASSSIAGDLTDTQY
v_gene: TRBV30; CDR3aa: AWRSGARAKNIQY
v_gene: TRBV20-1; CDR3aa: SGNEGVVGYT
v_gene: TRBV7-9; CDR3aa: ASSLGQYNQPQH
v_gene: TRBV9; CDR3aa: ASSPQAGVYNEQF
v_gene: TRBV21-1; CDR3aa: ASSKVVRRNYNEQF
v_gene: TRBV10-3; CDR3aa: ATVAGTGYNEQF
v_gene: TRBV12-3/TRBV12-4; CDR3aa: ASSLRGEAF
v_gene: TRBV28; CDR3aa: ASTRTGSPGGF
v_gene: TRBV18; CDR3aa: ASSTRQGPGYT
v_gene: TRBV29-1; CDR3aa: SVTGGPSTDTQY
v_gene: TRBV10-3; CDR3aa: AISESVRGYGYT
v_gene: TRBV28; CDR3aa: ASSPRTGRTDTQY
v_gene: TRBV7-2; CDR3aa: ASSLLSSDLRGNEQF